This paragraph covers one T cell receptor (beta chain) sequence. What it binds is not known. Unstimulated regulatory T cells (CD4+CD25+CD127-), CD4+CD25- non-regulatory cells, CD4 and CD8 cells were FACS-sorted from thawed PBMCs. The data originate from a study of Tregs in tolerant kidney transplant recipients. Study-level results: Tolerant patients' donor-specific Tregs expanded beyond overall Tregs, suggesting antigen-driven growth.

Assay used: immunoSEQ multiplex PCR; TCRdb lists only in-frame clones, some missing. The data hold fewer than 100,000 clones, with roughly 93% observed a single time. V was clipped by 1 base and J by 4 bases; unmatched bases: 5. Germline values: CDR1 SSHAT, CDR2 FNYEAQ (reference sequence). The CDR3 loop spans 15 amino acids. The TCR originated in a human donor who received a combined kidney and bone marrow transplant. The chain carries TRBV7-7 and TRBJ2-3; 7 positions agree with TRBD2. Sequencing used CD4+ T cells from blood, obtained before the transplant. The CDR3 sequence is CASSLGTSAADTQYF. CDR3 bases: TGTGCCAGCAGCTTAGGGACTAGTGCGGCAGATACGCAGTATTTT.